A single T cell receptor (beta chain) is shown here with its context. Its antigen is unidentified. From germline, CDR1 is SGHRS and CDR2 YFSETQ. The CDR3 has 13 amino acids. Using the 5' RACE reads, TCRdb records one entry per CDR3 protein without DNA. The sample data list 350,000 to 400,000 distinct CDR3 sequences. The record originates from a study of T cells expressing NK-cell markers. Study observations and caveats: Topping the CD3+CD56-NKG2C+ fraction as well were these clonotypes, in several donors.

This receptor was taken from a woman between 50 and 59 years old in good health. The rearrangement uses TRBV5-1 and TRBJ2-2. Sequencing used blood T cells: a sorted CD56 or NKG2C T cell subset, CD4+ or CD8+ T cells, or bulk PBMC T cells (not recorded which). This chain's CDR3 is CASSLGPDGELFF.